This passage covers 18 T cell receptor beta chains from one sample sequenced in a study of blood T cell repertoires in COVID-19. TCRdb's table, derived via immunoSEQ multiplex PCR, lists solely in-frame clones and lacks some. The sample lists 130,000 or so clones, about 79% seen once, with approximately 8.4% in the top ten. Sequenced sample: PBMCs or T cells enriched from blood (not recorded which). The receptors here all came from a man in his fifties or sixties who had recovered from COVID-19.

This chain connects TRBV18 to TRBJ1-2; 8 bases are shared with TRBD1. The CDR3 is 14 amino acids. V trimming: 2 bases; J trimming: 4 bases; junction bases outside the gene matches: 3. Per the germline V gene, CDR1 is KGHSH and CDR2 is LQKENI. The DNA of the CDR3 is TGTGCCAGCTCACCAGACAGGGGACCCTATGGCTACACCTTC. It yields the protein CASSPDRGPYGYTF.

The V call is TRBV2, the J call TRBJ2-1; 9 bases agree with TRBD1. Looked up from germline, CDR1 is SNHLY and CDR2 is FYNNEI. CDR3 length equals 19 residues. V gave up 6 bases and J gave up 9 bases; unmatched junction bases: 24. The CDR3 DNA reads as TGTGCCAGCAGGCCGGGACAGGGAGCTCCCAATGTACCCCAAGGTGAGCAGTTCTTC. Residues: CASRPGQGAPNVPQGEQFF.

The chain links TRBV7-3 to TRBJ1-6, with D possibly being TRBD1 (6 bases). The CDR3 runs 15 residues. The germline V gene has CDR1 SGHTA and CDR2 FQGTGA. V dropped 3 bases and J dropped 7 bases, with 13 bases sitting between them. In nucleotides, the CDR3 is TGTGCCAGCAGCTTGTCAAGACAGGCAAATTCACCCCTCCACTTT. Translated: CASSLSRQANSPLHF.

The chain recombines TRBV11-2 with TRBJ2-7; unclear D gene. The CDR3 runs 14 residues. Trimming removed 5 bases from V and 2 bases from J, with 13 bases in between. In germline, CDR1 is SGHAT, CDR2 FQNNGV. The CDR3: CASSPMTSPYEQYF. The DNA of the CDR3 is TGTGCCAGCAGCCCCATGACAAGTCCCTACGAGCAGTACTTC.

The rearrangement joins TRBV19 to TRBJ1-5; 10 bases match TRBD1. In germline, CDR1 is LNHDA, CDR2 SQIVND (reference sequence). The CDR3 runs 14 residues. Losses at the gene ends were 6 bases for V and 12 bases for J; bases not matched to a gene: 11. As DNA, the CDR3 is TGTGCCAGTAGAACCCCGGGACAGGGGTTCCACCAGCATTTT. The encoded protein is CASRTPGQGFHQHF.

The CDR3 region has the DNA TGTGCCAGTAGCCTACAGGGGGCCGAGACCCAGTACTTC. Residues: CASSLQGAETQYF. This chain joins TRBV19 and TRBJ2-5; TRBD1 aligns across 9 bases. J gave up 5 bases and V 6 bases, and 4 bases lay outside the gene matches. The CDR3 runs to 13 residues. Germline loops: CDR1 LNHDA, CDR2 SQIVND (reference sequence).

The gene calls are TRBV18 and TRBJ1-2, with D possibly being TRBD1 (6 bases). Per the germline V gene, CDR1 is KGHSH and CDR2 is LQKENI. This CDR3 comprises 14 residues. V lost 3 bases, J lost 7 bases, and 15 bases lay in between. The CDR3 coding sequence is TGTGCCAGCTCACCGGGGGGGCCACATCCTGGCTACACCTTC. Its protein product is CASSPGGPHPGYTF.

A note on this clone: The junction shows a germline mismatch at one end, possibly a read error. The chain joins TRBV7-7 to TRBJ1-4; TRBD1 aligns across 8 bases. Germline CDR1 is SSHAT and CDR2 is FNYEAQ (reference sequence). CDR3 length equals 19 residues. The CDR3 coding sequence is TGTGCTAGCAGCCCAAAACCGACAGGGGTAATGCAGACTAATGAAAAACTGTTTTTT. Its translation: CASSPKPTGVMQTNEKLFF.

The V call is TRBV7-2, the J call TRBJ2-7; the D is unclear. With 2 bases removed from V and 3 bases from J, the gap between germline ends came to 8 bases. The CDR3 covers 13 residues. Germline V gene data show CDR1 as SGHTA and CDR2 as FQGNSA. DNA for the CDR3: TGTGCCAGCAGCTTAAACAGCTTCTACGAGCAGTACTTC. It specifies CASSLNSFYEQYF.

The chain combines TRBV24-1 with TRBJ1-5; TRBD1 might be the D (6 bases). There are 14 residues in the CDR3. Germline V gene lookup returns CDR1 KGHDR and CDR2 SFDVKD. V dropped 5 bases and J dropped 10 bases, with 17 bases sitting between them. This chain's CDR3 is CATSVSGGIGPQHF. The CDR3 DNA reads as TGTGCCACCAGTGTCTCGGGGGGCATAGGACCCCAGCATTTT.

The chain has TRBV5-1 and TRBJ2-7; 7 positions match TRBD1. The germline V gene has CDR1 SGHRS and CDR2 YFSETQ. V was pared by 2 bases and J by 3 bases, with 2 bases of the junction left unmatched. The CDR3 has 13 residues. The CDR3: CASSFAGGYEQYF. As DNA, the CDR3 is TGCGCCAGCAGCTTTGCAGGGGGCTACGAGCAGTACTTC.

This clone was recorded a few times. V usage is TRBV4-3 and J usage is TRBJ2-5; D not resolved. This CDR3 comprises 15 residues. In germline, CDR1 is LGHNA, CDR2 YSLEER. V lost 4 bases and J lost 3, with 15 bases in between. This chain's CDR3 is CASSPTFRPKETQYF. CDR3 sequence (DNA): TGCGCCAGCAGCCCCACTTTCAGGCCTAAAGAGACCCAGTACTTC.

V and J are TRBV10-2 and TRBJ1-4, with TRBD1 as a possible D gene (5 bases). Trimming pared 5 bases from V and 6 bases from J, leaving 10 bases between. Germline CDR1 WSHSY, CDR2 SAAADI. The CDR3 extends over 13 amino acids. CDR3 DNA sequence: TGCGCCAGCAGTAGGGGTTACGATGAAAAACTGTTTTTT. This sequence encodes CASSRGYDEKLFF.

The V and J genes are TRBV11-2 and TRBJ1-1; D is unresolved. The V end was cut by 1 base, the J end by 11 bases, with 14 bases between. Germline loops: CDR1 SGHAT, CDR2 FQNNGV. This CDR3 comprises 13 residues. For the CDR3, the DNA is TGTGCCAGCAGCTTAGTGGAATTTATGAGGGCTTTCTTT. Amino acid sequence: CASSLVEFMRAFF.

The V and J genes are TRBV6-2 or TRBV6-3 and TRBJ2-5; 7 bases align to TRBD2. V lost 5 bases, J lost 1 base, and 13 bases stayed unmatched. Germline CDR1 MNHEY, CDR2 SVGEGT. This CDR3 contains 17 residues. The CDR3 here is CASSRTPASGIQETQYF. The CDR3 coding sequence is TGTGCCAGCAGTCGCACCCCGGCGAGCGGGATCCAAGAGACCCAGTACTTC.

This chain uses TRBV7-9 with TRBJ2-7; 7 nucleotides line up with TRBD2. Germline V gene sequence: CDR1 SEHNR, CDR2 FQNEAQ (reference sequence). This CDR3 contains 16 residues. V gave up 1 base and J gave up 5 bases; unmatched junction bases: 11. CDR3 nucleotides: TGTGCCAGCAGCTTAGTGGGGTCGGCTAGCGGCGACGAGCAGTACTTC. This codes for CASSLVGSASGDEQYF.

The rearrangement joins TRBV19 to TRBJ1-5; 8 bases align to TRBD1. CDR1 and CDR2 from the germline V gene are LNHDA and SQIVND (reference sequence). J gave up 6 bases and V 7 bases, and 14 bases lay outside the gene matches. The CDR3 runs to 16 residues. In DNA form, the CDR3 reads TGTGCCAGTACCCCGCCCGGACAGGGTCGAGCTCAGCCCCAGCATTTT. Amino acids: CASTPPGQGRAQPQHF.

This rearrangement joins TRBV30 to TRBJ2-1; 8 bases match TRBD2. This CDR3 contains 15 residues. Germline CDR1 and CDR2: GTSNPN and SVGIG (reference sequence). V shed 2 bases and J 2 bases; nucleotides not matched to a gene: 5. The CDR3, as DNA: TGTGCCTGGAGTAAAGGCGGGGGGCCCTACAATGAGCAGTTCTTC. As protein: CAWSKGGGPYNEQFF.